The rows below give T cell receptor beta chains drawn from one sample of a study of blood T cell repertoires in COVID-19. Produced via immunoSEQ multiplex PCR; TCRdb's table is partial and in-frame only. Of some 60,000 clones listed, more than 75% were seen once; the top ten hold around 1.3%. The sequencing sample was made of peripheral blood. Source of these receptors: a man aged 60-69 years with acute or convalescent COVID-19. Both conserved end residues are part of each CDR3. The order of the fields is clone size, V gene, J gene, D gene, CDR3 protein, CDR3 DNA. A D gene is named only where the DNA matches it firmly. A clone size is listed for some rows: how often the clone was seen (once, few, many), or a class if it is expanded.

clone_size: NA; v_call: TRBV29-1; j_call: TRBJ1-2; d_call: NA; cdr3_aa: CSVAQGIGGYTF; cdr3_nt: TGCAGCGTTGCACAGGGAATAGGCGGCTACACCTTC
clone_size: once; v_call: TRBV9; j_call: TRBJ2-5; d_call: NA; cdr3_aa: CASSWAGEETQYF; cdr3_nt: TGTGCCAGCAGCTGGGCAGGGGAAGAGACCCAGTACTTC
clone_size: NA; v_call: TRBV10-1; j_call: TRBJ1-4; d_call: NA; cdr3_aa: CASKEGLEKLFF; cdr3_nt: TGCGCCAGCAAGGAGGGTTTGGAAAAACTGTTTTTT
clone_size: NA; v_call: TRBV12-5; j_call: TRBJ1-4; d_call: NA; cdr3_aa: CASSFQTNEKLFF; cdr3_nt: TGTGCTAGTAGTTTCCAAACTAATGAAAAACTGTTTTTT
clone_size: NA; v_call: TRBV7-9; j_call: TRBJ2-1; d_call: NA; cdr3_aa: CASSLGAYEQFF; cdr3_nt: TGTGCCAGCAGCTTAGGGGCGTATGAGCAGTTCTTC
clone_size: NA; v_call: TRBV3-1/TRBV3-2; j_call: TRBJ1-4; d_call: TRBD1; cdr3_aa: CASSPRWGQGSSWEKLFF; cdr3_nt: TGTGCCAGCAGCCCACGGTGGGGACAGGGGAGTTCATGGGAAAAACTGTTTTTT
clone_size: NA; v_call: TRBV6-2/TRBV6-3; j_call: TRBJ2-4; d_call: TRBD2; cdr3_aa: CASSFERGGAKNIQYF; cdr3_nt: TGTGCCAGCAGTTTTGAGCGGGGGGGAGCCAAAAACATTCAGTACTTC
clone_size: NA; v_call: TRBV28; j_call: TRBJ1-2; d_call: TRBD1; cdr3_aa: CASSLSLTGGIDGYTF; cdr3_nt: TGTGCCAGCAGTTTAAGCCTGACAGGGGGCATCGATGGCTACACCTTC
clone_size: NA; v_call: TRBV10-3; j_call: TRBJ2-7; d_call: TRBD1; cdr3_aa: CAISEETGGYEQYF; cdr3_nt: TGTGCCATCAGTGAAGAGACAGGGGGCTACGAGCAGTACTTC
clone_size: NA; v_call: TRBV7-9; j_call: TRBJ1-1; d_call: NA; cdr3_aa: CASSSRGGNTEAFF; cdr3_nt: TGTGCCAGCAGCTCCAGGGGCGGGAACACTGAAGCTTTCTTT
clone_size: NA; v_call: TRBV9; j_call: TRBJ1-3; d_call: NA; cdr3_aa: CASSQRDRTALFSGNTIYF; cdr3_nt: TGTGCCAGCAGCCAGAGGGATAGGACAGCCCTCTTCTCTGGAAACACCATATATTTT
clone_size: NA; v_call: TRBV3-1/TRBV3-2; j_call: TRBJ2-2; d_call: NA; cdr3_aa: CASSHLNTGELFF; cdr3_nt: TGTGCCAGCAGCCATCTTAACACCGGGGAGCTGTTTTTT
clone_size: NA; v_call: TRBV7-8; j_call: TRBJ1-5; d_call: NA; cdr3_aa: CASSLVPGNNQPQHF; cdr3_nt: TGTGCCAGCAGCTTAGTTCCAGGGAACAATCAGCCCCAGCATTTT
clone_size: NA; v_call: TRBV13; j_call: TRBJ1-2; d_call: NA; cdr3_aa: CASSLRGRDIQDSNYGYTF; cdr3_nt: TGTGCCAGCAGCTTGAGGGGACGGGACATCCAGGACAGTAACTATGGCTACACCTTC
clone_size: NA; v_call: TRBV2; j_call: TRBJ1-5; d_call: TRBD1; cdr3_aa: CASSGQGRNQPQHF; cdr3_nt: TGTGCCAGCAGCGGACAGGGTAGGAACCAGCCCCAGCATTTT
clone_size: NA; v_call: TRBV2; j_call: TRBJ2-7; d_call: TRBD1; cdr3_aa: CASMGQFYEQYF; cdr3_nt: TGTGCCAGCATGGGACAGTTCTACGAGCAGTACTTC
clone_size: NA; v_call: TRBV7-9; j_call: TRBJ1-5; d_call: TRBD1; cdr3_aa: CASSPGQGNQPQHF; cdr3_nt: TGTGCCAGCAGCCCTGGACAGGGCAATCAGCCCCAGCATTTT
clone_size: NA; v_call: TRBV7-9; j_call: TRBJ1-1; d_call: TRBD1; cdr3_aa: CASRNQGQSTEAFF; cdr3_nt: TGTGCCAGCAGGAACCAGGGACAGAGCACTGAAGCTTTCTTT
clone_size: NA; v_call: TRBV6-5; j_call: TRBJ2-1; d_call: TRBD2; cdr3_aa: CASSYSASGGNNEQFF; cdr3_nt: TGTGCCAGCAGTTACTCGGCTAGCGGGGGAAACAATGAGCAGTTCTTC
clone_size: NA; v_call: TRBV3-1/TRBV3-2; j_call: TRBJ2-7; d_call: TRBD1; cdr3_aa: CASSQPETGVATYEQYF; cdr3_nt: TGTGCCAGCAGCCAGCCAGAAACAGGGGTCGCTACCTACGAGCAGTACTTC
clone_size: NA; v_call: TRBV4-2; j_call: TRBJ1-4; d_call: NA; cdr3_aa: CATEGATNEKLFF; cdr3_nt: TGTGCCACCGAGGGGGCAACTAATGAAAAACTGTTTTTT
clone_size: NA; v_call: TRBV7-9; j_call: TRBJ2-3; d_call: TRBD1; cdr3_aa: CASSLVGLRGNTDTQYF; cdr3_nt: TGTGCCAGCAGCTTAGTCGGACTCAGGGGGAATACAGATACGCAGTATTTT
clone_size: NA; v_call: TRBV10-3; j_call: TRBJ2-7; d_call: TRBD1; cdr3_aa: CAISELGTDYNRGYEQYF; cdr3_nt: TGTGCCATCAGTGAGTTAGGGACAGACTACAACAGGGGTTACGAGCAGTACTTC
clone_size: NA; v_call: TRBV13; j_call: TRBJ2-7; d_call: NA; cdr3_aa: CASSLGSEQYF; cdr3_nt: TGTGCCAGCAGCTTAGGCTCCGAGCAGTACTTC
clone_size: NA; v_call: TRBV6-6; j_call: TRBJ1-4; d_call: TRBD1; cdr3_aa: CASSSRQGIDEKLFF; cdr3_nt: TGTGCCAGCAGTTCTCGACAGGGGATAGATGAAAAACTGTTTTTT
clone_size: NA; v_call: TRBV19; j_call: TRBJ1-5; d_call: TRBD1; cdr3_aa: CASSRQGGNQPQHF; cdr3_nt: TGTGCCAGTTCCCGACAGGGGGGCAATCAGCCCCAGCATTTT